Following are 3 T cell receptor beta chains from one sample sequenced in a study of post-analysis software for immune sequencing data. Study-wide findings and caveats: Relative to controls, patients had five TRBV segments at higher frequency, with TRBV5-6, TRBV5-1 and TRBV20-1 among these.

These receptors' antigens are unknown. Prepared libraries of TCR beta cDNA carried unique molecular identifiers. TCRdb reprocessed the PCR reads via MiXCR and lists one record per CDR3 protein. The table records about 190,000 distinct CDR3 sequences, 29% of them present only once. What was sequenced was blood. These receptors all come from a girl aged 2-17 years with multiple sclerosis.

This clonotype has just a few counts. The chain recombines TRBV27 with TRBJ1-2; D not resolved. CDR3 length: 15 amino acids. The ends were cut back, 2 bases at V and 2 bases at J, with 12 bases in the middle. Germline CDR1 and CDR2: MNHEY and SMNVEV (reference sequence). The CDR3 is CASSLKGRANYGYTF. The CDR3 coding sequence is TGTGCCAGCAGTTTAAAGGGCAGAGCAAACTATGGCTACACCTTC.

V gene TRBV7-3 combines with J gene TRBJ2-2, with a tentative D call TRBD2 (5 bases). V gave up 1 base and J gave up 5 bases, with 11 bases separating them. The CDR3 consists of 15 residues. Germline V gene sequence: CDR1 SGHTA, CDR2 FQGTGA. The CDR3 nucleotides read TGTGCCAGCAGCTTAAATACGGGAATTACCGGGGAGCTGTTTTTT. This codes for CASSLNTGITGELFF. Full variable domain (remainder filled in from reference TRBV7-3 and TRBJ2-2): GAGVSQTPSNKVTEKGKYVELRCDPISGHTALYWYRQSLGQGPEFLIYFQGTGAADDSGLPNDRFFAVRPEGSVSTLKIQRTERGDSAVYLCASSLNTGITGELFFGEGSRLTVL.

This clonotype was counted between two and nine times. CDR3 sequence reads: CASTGGGALASYEQYF. CDR3 in DNA: TGTGCCAGCACCGGGGGAGGGGCATTAGCCTCCTACGAGCAGTACTTC. The chain links TRBV7-9 to TRBJ2-7; 7 nucleotides agree with TRBD2. From germline, CDR1 is SEHNR and CDR2 FQNEAQ (reference sequence). V shed 7 bases and J 0 bases; nucleotides not matched to a gene: 12. The CDR3 is 16 residues long.